The source of this TCR beta chain is a study of blood T cell repertoires in COVID-19. Overall study: The United States, Italy and Spain provided the acute and convalescent COVID-19 samples. T cells, B-cell-depleted T cells, or PBMCs supplied cDNA or gDNA.

This CDR3 is built from 16 residues. Germline CDR1 is SGHDT and CDR2 is YYEEEE. V was cut by 5 bases and J by 5 bases, with 22 bases left in between. In the source study's methods: Reference gene primers were amplified, and this amplification served to estimate nucleated cell counts. Method: immunoSEQ multiplex PCR; TCRdb's copy keeps in-frame clones and lacks some. From that table come the V and J calls and clone size; the DNA was used to work out D and trimming. The data show 95,000 to 150,000 clones, with more than 60% seen just once and under 3% held by the top ten. The table lists this clone with a few counts.

What was sequenced was peripheral blood. The chain couples TRBV5-6 to TRBJ1-2, with D tentatively TRBD1 (5 bases). The receptor comes from a man between 65 and 85 years old with acute or convalescent COVID-19. The CDR3 region has the DNA TGTGCCAGCAGGAGCCCTCATGGCAGGGAAAAGTATGGCTACACCTTC. Translated: CASRSPHGREKYGYTF.